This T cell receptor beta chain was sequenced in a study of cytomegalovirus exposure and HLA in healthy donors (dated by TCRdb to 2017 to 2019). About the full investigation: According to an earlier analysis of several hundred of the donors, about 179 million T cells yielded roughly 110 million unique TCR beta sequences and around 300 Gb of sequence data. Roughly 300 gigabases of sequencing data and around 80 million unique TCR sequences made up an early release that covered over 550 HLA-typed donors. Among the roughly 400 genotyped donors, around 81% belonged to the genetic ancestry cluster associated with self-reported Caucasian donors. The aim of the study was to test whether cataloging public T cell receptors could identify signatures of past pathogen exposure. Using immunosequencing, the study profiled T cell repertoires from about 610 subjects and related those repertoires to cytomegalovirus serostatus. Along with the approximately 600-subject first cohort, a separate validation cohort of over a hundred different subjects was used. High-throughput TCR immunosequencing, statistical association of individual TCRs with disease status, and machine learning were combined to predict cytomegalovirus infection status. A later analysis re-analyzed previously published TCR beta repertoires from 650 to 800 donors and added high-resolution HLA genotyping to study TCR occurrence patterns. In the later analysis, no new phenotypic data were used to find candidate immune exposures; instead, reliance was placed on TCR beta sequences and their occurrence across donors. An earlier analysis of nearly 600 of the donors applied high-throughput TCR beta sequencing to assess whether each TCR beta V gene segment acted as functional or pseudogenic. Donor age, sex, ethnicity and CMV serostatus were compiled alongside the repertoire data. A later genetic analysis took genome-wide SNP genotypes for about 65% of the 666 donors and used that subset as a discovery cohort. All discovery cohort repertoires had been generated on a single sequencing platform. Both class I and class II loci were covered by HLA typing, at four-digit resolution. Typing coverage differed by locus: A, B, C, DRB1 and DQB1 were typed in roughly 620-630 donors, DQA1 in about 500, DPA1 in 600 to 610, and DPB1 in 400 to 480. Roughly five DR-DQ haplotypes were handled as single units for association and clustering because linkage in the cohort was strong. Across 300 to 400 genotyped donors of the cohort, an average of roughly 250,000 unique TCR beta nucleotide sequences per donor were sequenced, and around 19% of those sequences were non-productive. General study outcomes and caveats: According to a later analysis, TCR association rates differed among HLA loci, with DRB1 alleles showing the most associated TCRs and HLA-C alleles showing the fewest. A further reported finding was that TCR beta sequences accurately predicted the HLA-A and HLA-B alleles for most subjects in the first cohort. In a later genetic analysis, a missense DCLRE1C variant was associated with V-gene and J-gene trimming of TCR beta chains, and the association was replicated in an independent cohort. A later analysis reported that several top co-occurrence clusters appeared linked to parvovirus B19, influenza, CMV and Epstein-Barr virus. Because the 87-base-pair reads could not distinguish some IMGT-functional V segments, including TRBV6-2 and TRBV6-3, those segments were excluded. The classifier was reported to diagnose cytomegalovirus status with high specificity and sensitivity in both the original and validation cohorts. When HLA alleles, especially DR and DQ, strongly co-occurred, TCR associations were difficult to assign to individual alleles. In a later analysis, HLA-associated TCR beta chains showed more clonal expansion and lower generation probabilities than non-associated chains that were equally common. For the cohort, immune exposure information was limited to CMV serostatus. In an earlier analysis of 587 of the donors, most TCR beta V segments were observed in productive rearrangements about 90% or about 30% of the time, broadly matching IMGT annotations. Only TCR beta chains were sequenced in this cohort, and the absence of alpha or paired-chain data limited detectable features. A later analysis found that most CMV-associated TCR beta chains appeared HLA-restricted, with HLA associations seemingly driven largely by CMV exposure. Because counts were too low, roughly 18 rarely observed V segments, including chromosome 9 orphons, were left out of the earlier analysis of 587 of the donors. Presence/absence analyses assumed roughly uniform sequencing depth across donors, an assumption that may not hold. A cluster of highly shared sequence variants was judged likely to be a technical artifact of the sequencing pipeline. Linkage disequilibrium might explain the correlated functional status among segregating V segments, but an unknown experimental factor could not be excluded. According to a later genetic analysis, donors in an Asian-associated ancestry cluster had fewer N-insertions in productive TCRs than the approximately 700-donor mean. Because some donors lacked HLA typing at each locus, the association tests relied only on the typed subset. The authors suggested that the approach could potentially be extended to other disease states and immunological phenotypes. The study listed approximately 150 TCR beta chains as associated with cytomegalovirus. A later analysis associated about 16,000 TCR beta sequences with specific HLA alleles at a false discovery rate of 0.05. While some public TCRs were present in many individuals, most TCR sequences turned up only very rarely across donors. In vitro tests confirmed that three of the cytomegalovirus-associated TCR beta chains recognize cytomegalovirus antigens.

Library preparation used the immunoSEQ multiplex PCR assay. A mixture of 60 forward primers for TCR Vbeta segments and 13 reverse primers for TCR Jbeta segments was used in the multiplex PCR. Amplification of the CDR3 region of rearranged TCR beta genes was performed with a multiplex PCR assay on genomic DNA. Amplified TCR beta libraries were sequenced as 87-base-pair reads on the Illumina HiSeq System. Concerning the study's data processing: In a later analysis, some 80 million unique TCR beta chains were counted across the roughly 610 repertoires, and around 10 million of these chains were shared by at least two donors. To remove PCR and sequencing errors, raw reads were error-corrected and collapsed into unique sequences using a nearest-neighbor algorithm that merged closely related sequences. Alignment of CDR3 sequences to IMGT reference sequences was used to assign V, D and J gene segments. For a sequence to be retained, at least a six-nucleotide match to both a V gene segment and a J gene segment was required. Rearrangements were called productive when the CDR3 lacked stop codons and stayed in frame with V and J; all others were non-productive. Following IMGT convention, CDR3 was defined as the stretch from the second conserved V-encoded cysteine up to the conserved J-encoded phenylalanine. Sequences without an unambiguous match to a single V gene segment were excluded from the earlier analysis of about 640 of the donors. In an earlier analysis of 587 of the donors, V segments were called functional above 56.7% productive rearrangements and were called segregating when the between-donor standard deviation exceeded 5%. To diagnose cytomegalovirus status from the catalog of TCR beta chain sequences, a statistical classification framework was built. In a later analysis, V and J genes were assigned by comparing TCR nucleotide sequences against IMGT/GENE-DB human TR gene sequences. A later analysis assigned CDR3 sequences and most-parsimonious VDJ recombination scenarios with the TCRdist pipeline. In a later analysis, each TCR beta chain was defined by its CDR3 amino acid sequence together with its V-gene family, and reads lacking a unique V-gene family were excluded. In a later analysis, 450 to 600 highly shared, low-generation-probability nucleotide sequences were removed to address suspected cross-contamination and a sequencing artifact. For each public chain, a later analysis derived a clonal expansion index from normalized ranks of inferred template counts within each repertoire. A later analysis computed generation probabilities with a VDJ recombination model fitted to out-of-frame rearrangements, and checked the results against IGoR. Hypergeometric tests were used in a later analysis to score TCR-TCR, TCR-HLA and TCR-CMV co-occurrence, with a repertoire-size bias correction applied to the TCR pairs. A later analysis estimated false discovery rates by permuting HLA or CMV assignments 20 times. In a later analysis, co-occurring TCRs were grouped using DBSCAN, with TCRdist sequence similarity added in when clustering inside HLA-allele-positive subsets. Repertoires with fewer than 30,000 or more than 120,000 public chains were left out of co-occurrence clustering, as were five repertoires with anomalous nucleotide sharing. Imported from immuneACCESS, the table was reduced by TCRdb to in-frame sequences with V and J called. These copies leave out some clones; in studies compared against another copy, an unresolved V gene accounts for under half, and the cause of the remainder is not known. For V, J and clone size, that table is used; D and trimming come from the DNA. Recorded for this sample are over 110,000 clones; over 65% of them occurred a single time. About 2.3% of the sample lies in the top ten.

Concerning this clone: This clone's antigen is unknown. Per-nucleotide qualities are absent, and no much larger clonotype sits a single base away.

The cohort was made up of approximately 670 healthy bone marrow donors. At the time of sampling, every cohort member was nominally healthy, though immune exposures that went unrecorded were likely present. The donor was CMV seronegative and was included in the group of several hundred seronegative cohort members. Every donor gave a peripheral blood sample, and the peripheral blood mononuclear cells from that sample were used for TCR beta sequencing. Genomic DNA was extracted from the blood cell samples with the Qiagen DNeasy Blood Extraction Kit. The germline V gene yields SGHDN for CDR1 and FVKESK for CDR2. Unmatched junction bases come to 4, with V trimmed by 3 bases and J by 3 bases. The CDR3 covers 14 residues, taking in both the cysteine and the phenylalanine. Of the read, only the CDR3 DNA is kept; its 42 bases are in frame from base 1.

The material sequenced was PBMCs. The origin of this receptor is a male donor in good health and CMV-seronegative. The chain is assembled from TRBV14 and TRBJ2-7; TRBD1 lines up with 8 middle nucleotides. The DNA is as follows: TGTGCCAGCAGCCAGACAGGGGCAGTCTACGAGCAGTACTTC. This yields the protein CASSQTGAVYEQYF.